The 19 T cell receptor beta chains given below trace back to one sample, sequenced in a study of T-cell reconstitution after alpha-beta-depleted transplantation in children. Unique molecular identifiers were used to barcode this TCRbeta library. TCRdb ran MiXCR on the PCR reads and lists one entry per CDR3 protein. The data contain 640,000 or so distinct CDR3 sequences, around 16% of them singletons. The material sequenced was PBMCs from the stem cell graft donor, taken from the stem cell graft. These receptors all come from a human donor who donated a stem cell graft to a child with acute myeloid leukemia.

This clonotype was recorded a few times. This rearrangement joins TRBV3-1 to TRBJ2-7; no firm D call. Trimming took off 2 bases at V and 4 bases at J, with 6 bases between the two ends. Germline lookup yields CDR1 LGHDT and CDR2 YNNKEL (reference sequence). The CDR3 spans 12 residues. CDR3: CASSQNIYEQYF. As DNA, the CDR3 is TGTGCCAGCAGCCAAAACATTTACGAGCAGTACTTC.

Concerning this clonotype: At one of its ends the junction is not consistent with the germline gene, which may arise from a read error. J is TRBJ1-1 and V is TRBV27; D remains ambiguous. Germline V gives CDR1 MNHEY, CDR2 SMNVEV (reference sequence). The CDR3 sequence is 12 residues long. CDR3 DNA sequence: TGTGCCTCCGGGGAGCTGAACTCTGAAGCTTTCTTT. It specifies CASGELNSEAFF.

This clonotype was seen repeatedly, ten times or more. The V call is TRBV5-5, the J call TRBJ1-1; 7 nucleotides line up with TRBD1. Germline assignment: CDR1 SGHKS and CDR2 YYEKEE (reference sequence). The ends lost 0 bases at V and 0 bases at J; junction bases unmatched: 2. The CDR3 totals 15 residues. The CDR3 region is CASSLAGTVNTEAFF. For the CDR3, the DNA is TGTGCCAGCAGCTTGGCCGGGACAGTGAACACTGAAGCTTTCTTT.

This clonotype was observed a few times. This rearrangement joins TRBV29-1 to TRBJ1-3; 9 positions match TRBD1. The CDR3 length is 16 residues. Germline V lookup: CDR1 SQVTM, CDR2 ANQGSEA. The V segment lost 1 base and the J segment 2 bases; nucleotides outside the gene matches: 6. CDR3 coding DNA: TGCAGCGTTGAAGGGGCTGGGACAGGGCCTGGAAACACCATATATTTT. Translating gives CSVEGAGTGPGNTIYF.

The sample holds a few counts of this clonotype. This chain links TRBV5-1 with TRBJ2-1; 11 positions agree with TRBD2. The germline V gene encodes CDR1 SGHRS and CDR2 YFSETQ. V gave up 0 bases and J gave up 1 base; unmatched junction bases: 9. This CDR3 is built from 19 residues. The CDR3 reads CASSLGASGGIQSYNEQFF. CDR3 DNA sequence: TGCGCCAGCAGCTTGGGGGCTAGCGGGGGGATCCAATCCTACAATGAGCAGTTCTTC.

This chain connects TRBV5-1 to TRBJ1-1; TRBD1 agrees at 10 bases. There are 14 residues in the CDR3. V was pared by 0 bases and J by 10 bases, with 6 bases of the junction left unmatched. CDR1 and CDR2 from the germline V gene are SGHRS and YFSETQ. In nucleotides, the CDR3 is TGCGCCAGCAGCTTGGGAGGGACAGGGGTTGGAGCTTTCTTT. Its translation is CASSLGGTGVGAFF.

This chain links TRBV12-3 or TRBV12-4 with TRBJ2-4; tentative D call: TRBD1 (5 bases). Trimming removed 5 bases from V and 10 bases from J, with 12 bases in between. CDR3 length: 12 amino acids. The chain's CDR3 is CASSGASMIQYF. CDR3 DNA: TGTGCCAGCAGTGGGGCCTCAATGATTCAGTACTTC.

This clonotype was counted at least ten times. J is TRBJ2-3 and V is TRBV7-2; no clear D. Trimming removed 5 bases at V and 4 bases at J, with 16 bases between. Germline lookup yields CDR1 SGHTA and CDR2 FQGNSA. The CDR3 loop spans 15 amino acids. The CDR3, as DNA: TGTGCCAGCAGCCTCGGCGGCTCCCAATCAGATACGCAGTATTTT. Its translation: CASSLGGSQSDTQYF.

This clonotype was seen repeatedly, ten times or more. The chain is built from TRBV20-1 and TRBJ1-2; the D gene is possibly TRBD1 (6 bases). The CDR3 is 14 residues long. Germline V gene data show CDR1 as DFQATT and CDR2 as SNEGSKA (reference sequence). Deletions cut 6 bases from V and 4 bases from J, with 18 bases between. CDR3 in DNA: TGCAGTGCCAGACCTCCAGGGGCGGGCTATGGCTACACCTTC. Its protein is CSARPPGAGYGYTF.

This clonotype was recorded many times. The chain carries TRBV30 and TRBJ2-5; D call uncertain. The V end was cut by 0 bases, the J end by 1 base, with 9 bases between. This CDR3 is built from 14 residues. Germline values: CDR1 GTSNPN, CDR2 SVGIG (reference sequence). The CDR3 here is CAWSVGYSQETQYF. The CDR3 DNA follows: TGTGCCTGGAGTGTGGGGTATTCCCAAGAGACCCAGTACTTC.

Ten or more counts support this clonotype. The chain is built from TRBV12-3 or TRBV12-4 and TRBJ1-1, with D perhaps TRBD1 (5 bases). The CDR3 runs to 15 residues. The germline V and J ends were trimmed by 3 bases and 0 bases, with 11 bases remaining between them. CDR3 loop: CASSLTEDMNTEAFF. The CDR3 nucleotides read TGTGCCAGCAGTTTGACCGAGGACATGAACACTGAAGCTTTCTTT.

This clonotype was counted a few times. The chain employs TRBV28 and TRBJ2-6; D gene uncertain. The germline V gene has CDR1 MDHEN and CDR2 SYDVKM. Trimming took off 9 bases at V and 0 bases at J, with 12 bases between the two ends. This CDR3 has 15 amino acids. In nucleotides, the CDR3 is TGTGCCAGTCATGGACCGAACTCTGGGGCCAACGTCCTGACTTTC. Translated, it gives CASHGPNSGANVLTF.

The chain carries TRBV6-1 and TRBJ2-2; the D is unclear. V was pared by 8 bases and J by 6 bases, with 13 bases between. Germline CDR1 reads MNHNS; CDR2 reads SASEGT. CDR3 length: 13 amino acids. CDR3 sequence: CASGIFESGELFF. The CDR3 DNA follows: TGTGCCAGCGGGATATTTGAGTCCGGGGAGCTGTTTTTT.

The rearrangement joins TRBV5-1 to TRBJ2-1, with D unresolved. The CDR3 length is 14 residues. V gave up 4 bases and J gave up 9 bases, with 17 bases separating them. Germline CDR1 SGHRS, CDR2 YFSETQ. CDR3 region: CASSERNTKIEQFF. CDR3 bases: TGCGCCAGCAGCGAGAGAAATACTAAGATTGAGCAGTTCTTC.

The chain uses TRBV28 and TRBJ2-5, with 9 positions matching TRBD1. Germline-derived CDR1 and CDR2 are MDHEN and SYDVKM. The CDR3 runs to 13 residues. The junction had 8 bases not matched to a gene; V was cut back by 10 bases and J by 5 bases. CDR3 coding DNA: TGTGCCACCCGGGACAGGGCGAGGGAGACCCAGTACTTC. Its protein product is CATRDRARETQYF.

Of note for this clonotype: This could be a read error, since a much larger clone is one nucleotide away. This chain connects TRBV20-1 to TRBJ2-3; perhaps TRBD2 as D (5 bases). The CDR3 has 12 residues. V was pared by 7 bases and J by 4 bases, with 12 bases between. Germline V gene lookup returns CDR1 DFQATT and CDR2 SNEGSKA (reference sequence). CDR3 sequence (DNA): TGCAGTGTGGAGACTATCGCAGATACGCAGTATTTT. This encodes CSVETIADTQYF.

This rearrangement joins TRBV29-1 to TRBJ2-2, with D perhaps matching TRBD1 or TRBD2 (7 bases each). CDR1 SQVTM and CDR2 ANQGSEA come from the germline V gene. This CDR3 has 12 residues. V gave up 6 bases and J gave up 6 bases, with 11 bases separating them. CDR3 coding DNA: TGCAGCGTGGGGAGGGGGCCCGGGGAGCTGTTTTTT. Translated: CSVGRGPGELFF.

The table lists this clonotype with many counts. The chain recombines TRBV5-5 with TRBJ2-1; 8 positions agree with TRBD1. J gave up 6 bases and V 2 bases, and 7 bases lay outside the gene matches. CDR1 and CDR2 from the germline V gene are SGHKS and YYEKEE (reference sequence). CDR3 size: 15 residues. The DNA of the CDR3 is TGTGCCAGCAGCTTCGGACAGGGTAGGGGCAATGAGCAGTTCTTC. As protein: CASSFGQGRGNEQFF.

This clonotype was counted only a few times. CDR3 loop: CASSLSQTDNEQFF. In nucleotides, the CDR3 is TGTGCCAGCAGCTTATCCCAGACAGACAATGAGCAGTTCTTC. The V gene is TRBV11-2, the J gene TRBJ2-1, with D maybe TRBD1 (5 bases). The CDR3 length is 14 residues. The V end was cut by 2 bases, the J end by 5 bases, with 10 bases between. CDR1 is SGHAT, CDR2 FQNNGV, per germline.